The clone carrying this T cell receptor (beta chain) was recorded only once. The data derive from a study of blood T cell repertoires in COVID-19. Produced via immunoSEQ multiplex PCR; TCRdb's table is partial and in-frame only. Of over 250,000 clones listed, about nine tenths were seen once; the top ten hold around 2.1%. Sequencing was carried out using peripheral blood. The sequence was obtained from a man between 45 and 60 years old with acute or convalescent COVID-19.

This CDR3 is CASSPSTGWGAFF. CDR3 sequence (DNA): TGTGCCAGCAGTCCCTCTACAGGGTGGGGAGCTTTCTTT. The genes are TRBV6-2 or TRBV6-3 and TRBJ1-1; D possibly corresponds to TRBD1 (6 bases). CDR1 is MNHEY, CDR2 SVGEGT, per germline. V lost 5 bases and J 10 bases, leaving 17 bases between the germline ends. CDR3 length: 13 residues.